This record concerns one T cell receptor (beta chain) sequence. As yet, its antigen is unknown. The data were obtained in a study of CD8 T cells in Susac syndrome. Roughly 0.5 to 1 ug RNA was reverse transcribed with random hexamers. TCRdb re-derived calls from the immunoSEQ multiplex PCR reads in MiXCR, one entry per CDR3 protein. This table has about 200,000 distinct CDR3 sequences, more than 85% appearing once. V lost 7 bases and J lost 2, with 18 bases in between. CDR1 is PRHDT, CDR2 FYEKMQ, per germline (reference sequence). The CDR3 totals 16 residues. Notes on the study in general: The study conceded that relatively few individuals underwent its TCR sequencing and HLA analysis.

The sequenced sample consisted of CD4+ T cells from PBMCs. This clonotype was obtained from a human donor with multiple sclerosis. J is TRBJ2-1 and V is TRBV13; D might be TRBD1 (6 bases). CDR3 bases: TGTGCCAGCACGCGATTAGGGGGTGGTCCCTACAATGAGCAGTTCTTC. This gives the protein CASTRLGGGPYNEQFF.